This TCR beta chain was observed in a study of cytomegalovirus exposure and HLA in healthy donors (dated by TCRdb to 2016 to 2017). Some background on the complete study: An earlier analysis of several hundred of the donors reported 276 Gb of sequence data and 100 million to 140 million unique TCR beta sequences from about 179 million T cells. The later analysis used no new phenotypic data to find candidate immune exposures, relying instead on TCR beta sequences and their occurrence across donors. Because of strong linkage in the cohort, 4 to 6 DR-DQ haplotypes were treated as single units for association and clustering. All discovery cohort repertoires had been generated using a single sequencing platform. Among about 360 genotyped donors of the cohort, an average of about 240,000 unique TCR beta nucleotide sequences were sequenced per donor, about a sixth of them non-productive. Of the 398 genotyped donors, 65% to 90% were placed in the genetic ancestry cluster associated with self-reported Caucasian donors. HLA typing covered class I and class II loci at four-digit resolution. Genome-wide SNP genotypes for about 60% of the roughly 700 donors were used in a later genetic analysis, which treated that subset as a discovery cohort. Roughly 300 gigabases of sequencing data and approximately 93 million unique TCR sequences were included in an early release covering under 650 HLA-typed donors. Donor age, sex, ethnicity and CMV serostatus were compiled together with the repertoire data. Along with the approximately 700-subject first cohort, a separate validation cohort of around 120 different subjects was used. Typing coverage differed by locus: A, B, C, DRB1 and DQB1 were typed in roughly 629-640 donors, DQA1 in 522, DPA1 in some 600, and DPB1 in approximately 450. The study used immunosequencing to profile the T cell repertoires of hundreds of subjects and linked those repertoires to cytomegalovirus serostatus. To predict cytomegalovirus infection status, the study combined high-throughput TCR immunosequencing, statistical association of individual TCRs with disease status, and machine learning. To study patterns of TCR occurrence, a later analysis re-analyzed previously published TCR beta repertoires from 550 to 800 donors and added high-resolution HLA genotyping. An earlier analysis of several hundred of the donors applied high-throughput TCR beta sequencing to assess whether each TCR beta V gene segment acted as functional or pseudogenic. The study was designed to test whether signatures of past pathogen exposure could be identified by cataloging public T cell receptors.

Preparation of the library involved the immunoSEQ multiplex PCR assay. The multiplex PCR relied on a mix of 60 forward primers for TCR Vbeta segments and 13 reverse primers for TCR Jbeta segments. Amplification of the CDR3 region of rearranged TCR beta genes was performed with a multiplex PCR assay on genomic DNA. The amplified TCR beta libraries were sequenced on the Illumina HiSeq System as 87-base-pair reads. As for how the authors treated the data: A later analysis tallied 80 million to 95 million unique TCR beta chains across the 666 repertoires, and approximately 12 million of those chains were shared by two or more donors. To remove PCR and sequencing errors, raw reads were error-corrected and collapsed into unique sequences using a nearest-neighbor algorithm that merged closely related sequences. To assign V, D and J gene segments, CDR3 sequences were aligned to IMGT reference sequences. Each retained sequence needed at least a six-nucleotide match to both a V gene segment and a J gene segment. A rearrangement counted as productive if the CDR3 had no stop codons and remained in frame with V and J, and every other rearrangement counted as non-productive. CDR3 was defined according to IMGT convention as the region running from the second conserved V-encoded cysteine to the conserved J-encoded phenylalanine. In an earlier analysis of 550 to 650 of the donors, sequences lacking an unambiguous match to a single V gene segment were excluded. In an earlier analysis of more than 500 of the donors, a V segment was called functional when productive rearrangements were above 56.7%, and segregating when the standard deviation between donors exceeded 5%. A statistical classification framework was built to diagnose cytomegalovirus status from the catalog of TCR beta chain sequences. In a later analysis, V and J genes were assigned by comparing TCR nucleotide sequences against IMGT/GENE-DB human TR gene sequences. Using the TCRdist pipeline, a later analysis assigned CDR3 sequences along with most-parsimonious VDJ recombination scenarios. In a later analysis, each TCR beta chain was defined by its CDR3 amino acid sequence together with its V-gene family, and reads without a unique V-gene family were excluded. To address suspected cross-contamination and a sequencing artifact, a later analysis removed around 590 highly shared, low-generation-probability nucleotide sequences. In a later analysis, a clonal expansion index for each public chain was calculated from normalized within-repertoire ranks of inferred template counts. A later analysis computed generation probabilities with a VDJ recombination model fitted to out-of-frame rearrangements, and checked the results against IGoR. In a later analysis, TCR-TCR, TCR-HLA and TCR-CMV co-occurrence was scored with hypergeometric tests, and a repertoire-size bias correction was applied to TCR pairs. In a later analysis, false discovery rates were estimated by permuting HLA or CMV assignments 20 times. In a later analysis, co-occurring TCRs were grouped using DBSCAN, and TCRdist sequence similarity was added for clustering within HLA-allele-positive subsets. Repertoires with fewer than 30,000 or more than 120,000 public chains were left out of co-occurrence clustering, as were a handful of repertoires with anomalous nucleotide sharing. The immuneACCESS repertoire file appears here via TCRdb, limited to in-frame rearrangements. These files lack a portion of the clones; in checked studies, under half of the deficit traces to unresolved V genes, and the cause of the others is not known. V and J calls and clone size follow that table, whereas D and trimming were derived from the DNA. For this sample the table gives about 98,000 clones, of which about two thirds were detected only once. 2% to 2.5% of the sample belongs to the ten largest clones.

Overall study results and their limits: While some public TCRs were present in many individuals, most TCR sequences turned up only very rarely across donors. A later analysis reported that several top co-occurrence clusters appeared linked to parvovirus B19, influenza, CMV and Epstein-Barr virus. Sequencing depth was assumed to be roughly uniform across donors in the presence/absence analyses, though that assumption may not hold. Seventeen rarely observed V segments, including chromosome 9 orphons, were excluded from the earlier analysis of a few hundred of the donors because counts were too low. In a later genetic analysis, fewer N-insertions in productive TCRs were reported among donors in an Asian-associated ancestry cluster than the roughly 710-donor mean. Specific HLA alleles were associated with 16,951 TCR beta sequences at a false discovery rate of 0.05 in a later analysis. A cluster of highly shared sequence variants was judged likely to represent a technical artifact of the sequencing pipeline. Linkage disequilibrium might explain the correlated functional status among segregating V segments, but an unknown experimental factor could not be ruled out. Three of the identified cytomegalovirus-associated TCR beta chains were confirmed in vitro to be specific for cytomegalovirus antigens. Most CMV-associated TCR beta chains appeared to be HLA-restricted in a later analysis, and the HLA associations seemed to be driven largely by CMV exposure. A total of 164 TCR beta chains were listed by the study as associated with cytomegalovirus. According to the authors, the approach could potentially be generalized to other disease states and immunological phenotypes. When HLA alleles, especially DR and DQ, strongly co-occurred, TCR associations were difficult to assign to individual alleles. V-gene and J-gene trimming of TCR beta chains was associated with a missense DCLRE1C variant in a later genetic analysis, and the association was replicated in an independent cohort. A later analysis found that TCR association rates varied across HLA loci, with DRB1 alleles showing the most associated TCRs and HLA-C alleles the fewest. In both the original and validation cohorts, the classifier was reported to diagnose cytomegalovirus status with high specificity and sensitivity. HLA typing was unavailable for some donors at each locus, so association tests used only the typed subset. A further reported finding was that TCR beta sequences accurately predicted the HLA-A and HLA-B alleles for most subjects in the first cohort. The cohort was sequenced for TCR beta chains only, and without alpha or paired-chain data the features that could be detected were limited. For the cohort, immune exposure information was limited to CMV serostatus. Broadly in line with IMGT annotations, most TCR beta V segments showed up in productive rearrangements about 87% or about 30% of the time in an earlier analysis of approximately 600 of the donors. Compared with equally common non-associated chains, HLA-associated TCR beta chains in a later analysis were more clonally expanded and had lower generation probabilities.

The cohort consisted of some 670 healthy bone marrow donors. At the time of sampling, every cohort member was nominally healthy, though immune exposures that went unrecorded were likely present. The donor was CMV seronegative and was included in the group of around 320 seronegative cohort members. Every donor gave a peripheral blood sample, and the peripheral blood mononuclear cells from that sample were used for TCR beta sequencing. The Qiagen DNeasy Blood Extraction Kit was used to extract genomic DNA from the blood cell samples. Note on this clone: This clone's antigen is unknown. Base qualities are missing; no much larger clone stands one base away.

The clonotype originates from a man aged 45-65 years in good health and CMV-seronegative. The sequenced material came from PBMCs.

The CDR3 reads as follows: CASIKRGLRSYTF. The base sequence is TGTGCCAGCATCAAACGAGGTCTGAGGAGCTACACCTTC. The chain is assembled from TRBV5-4 and TRBJ1-2; a confident D gene designation cannot be given. The germline V gene (reference sequence) yields SGHNT for CDR1 and YYREEE for CDR2. Spanning cysteine to phenylalanine, the CDR3 consists of 13 amino acids. The only DNA kept is the CDR3, 39 bases in frame from the first base. V was cut back by 6 bases and J by 9 bases, leaving a gap of 18 bases between them.